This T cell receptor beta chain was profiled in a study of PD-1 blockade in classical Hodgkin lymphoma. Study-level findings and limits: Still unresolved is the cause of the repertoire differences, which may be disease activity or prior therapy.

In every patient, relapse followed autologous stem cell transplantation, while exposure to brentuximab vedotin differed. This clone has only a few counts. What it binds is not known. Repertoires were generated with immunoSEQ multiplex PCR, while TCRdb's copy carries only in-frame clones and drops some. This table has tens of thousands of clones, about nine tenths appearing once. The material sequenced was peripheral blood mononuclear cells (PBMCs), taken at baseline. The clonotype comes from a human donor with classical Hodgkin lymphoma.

CDR3 in DNA: TGTGCCAGCAGCTTGGGGAAAATCTATGGCTACACCTTC. Residues: CASSLGKIYGYTF. The chain has TRBV5-4 and TRBJ1-2; the D is unclear. Germline V lookup: CDR1 SGHNT, CDR2 YYREEE (reference sequence). CDR3 length equals 13 residues. V gave up 0 bases and J gave up 4 bases, with 7 bases separating them.